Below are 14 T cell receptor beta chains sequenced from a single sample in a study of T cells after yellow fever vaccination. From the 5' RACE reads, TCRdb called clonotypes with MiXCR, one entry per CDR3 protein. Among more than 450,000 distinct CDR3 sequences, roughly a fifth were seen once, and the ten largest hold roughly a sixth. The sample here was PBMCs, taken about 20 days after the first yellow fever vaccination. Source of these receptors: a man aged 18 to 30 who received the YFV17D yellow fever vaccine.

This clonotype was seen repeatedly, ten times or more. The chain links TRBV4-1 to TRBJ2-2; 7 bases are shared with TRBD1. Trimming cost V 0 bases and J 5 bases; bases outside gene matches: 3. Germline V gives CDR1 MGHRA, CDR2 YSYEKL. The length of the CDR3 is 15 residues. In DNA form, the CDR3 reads TGCGCCAGCAGCCAAGAGGGGACAGAGACCGGGGAGCTGTTTTTT. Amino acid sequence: CASSQEGTETGELFF.

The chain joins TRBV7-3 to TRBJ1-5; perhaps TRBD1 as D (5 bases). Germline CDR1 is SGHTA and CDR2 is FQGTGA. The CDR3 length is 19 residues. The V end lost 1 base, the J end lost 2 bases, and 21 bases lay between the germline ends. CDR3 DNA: TGTGCCAGCAGCTTAATGCCCCTTCGGAGGGGAAATCGCAATCAGCCCCAGCATTTT. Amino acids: CASSLMPLRRGNRNQPQHF.

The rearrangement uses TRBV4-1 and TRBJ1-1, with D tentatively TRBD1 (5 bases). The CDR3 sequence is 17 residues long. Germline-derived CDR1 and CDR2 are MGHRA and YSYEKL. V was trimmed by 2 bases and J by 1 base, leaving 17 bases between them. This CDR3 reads CASSQPRRRAANTEAFF. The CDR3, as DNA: TGCGCCAGCAGCCAACCGAGGCGCAGGGCGGCGAACACTGAAGCTTTCTTT.

CDR3 nucleotide sequence: TGCAGTGCTATTAGAGTTCAGTACACTGAAGCTTTCTTT. Protein product: CSAIRVQYTEAFF. The rearrangement uses TRBV20-1 and TRBJ1-1; D ambiguous. With 4 bases removed from V and 3 bases from J, the gap between germline ends came to 12 bases. The germline gives CDR1 DFQATT, CDR2 SNEGSKA (reference sequence). The CDR3 is 13 residues long.

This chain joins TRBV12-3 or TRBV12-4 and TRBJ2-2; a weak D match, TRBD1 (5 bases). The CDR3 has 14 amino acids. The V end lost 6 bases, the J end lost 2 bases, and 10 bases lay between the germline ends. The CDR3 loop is CASRDNRNTGELFF. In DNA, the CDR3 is TGTGCCAGCAGGGACAACCGCAACACCGGGGAGCTGTTTTTT.

CDR3 protein: CASSLASSRETQYF. The CDR3 DNA reads TGTGCCAGCAGCTTAGCGTCCAGCCGAGAGACCCAGTACTTC. V and J are TRBV7-2 and TRBJ2-5; D is undetermined. The CDR3 sequence is 14 residues long. Germline V gene data show CDR1 as SGHTA and CDR2 as FQGNSA. Trimming removed 0 bases from V and 4 bases from J, with 9 bases in between.

In DNA form, the CDR3 reads TGCGCCAGCAGCCCGACAACTCGCATGAACACTGAAGCTTTCTTT. It encodes CASSPTTRMNTEAFF. The V gene is TRBV5-1, the J gene TRBJ1-1; D gene ambiguous. The CDR3 covers 15 residues. Germline lookup yields CDR1 SGHRS and CDR2 YFSETQ. V dropped 4 bases and J dropped 0 bases, with 13 bases sitting between them.

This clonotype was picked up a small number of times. CDR3 in amino acids: CASSPTVATGELFF. CDR3 DNA: TGTGCCAGCAGTCCCACCGTAGCGACCGGGGAGCTGTTTTTT. The chain has TRBV6-2 or TRBV6-3 and TRBJ2-2; a possible D gene is TRBD2 (5 bases). The germline V gene has CDR1 MNHEY and CDR2 SVGEGT. This CDR3 comprises 14 residues. V lost 5 bases and J lost 5, with 12 bases in between.

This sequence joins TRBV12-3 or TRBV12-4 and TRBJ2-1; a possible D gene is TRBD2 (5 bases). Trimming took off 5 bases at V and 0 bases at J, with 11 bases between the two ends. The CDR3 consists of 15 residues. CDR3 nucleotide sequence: TGTGCCAGCAGTCCCCGACTACTCTCCTACAATGAGCAGTTCTTC. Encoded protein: CASSPRLLSYNEQFF.

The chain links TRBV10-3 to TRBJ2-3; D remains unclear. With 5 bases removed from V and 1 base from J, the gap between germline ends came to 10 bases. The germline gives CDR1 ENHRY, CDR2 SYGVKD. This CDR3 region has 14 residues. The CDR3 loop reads CAISSTRRTDTQYF. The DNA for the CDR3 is TGTGCCATCAGTTCGACTCGCCGCACAGATACGCAGTATTTT.

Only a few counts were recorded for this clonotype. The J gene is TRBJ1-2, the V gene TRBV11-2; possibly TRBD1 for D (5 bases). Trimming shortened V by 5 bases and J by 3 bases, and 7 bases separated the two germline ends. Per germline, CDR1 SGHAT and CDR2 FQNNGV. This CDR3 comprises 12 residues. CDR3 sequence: CASSVGDYGYTF. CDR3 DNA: TGTGCCAGCAGCGTGGGGGACTATGGCTACACCTTC. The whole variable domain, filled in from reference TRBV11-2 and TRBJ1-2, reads EAGVAQSPRYKIIEKRQSVAFWCNPISGHATLYWYQQILGQGPKLLIQFQNNGVVDDSQLPKDRFSAERLKGVDSTLKIQPAKLEDSAVYLCASSVGDYGYTFGSGTRLTVV.

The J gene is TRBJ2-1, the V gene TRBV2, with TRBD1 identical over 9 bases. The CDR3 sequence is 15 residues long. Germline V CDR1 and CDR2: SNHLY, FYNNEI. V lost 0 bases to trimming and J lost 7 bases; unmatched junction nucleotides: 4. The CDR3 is CASSEAVQGANEQFF. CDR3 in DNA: TGTGCCAGCAGTGAAGCGGTACAGGGGGCAAATGAGCAGTTCTTC.

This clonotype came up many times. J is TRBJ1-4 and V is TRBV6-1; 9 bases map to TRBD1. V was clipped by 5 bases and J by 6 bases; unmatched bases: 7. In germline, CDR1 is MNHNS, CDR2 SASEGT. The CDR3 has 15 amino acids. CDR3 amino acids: CASSSSGTGHEKLFF. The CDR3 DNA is TGTGCCAGCAGTAGTTCCGGGACAGGGCATGAAAAACTGTTTTTT.

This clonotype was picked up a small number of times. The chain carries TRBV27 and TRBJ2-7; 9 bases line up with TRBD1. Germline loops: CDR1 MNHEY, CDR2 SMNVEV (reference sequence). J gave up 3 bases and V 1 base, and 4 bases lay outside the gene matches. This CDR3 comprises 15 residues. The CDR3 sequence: CASSLLTGGGYEQYF. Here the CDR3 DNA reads TGTGCCAGCAGTTTATTAACAGGGGGCGGCTACGAGCAGTACTTC.